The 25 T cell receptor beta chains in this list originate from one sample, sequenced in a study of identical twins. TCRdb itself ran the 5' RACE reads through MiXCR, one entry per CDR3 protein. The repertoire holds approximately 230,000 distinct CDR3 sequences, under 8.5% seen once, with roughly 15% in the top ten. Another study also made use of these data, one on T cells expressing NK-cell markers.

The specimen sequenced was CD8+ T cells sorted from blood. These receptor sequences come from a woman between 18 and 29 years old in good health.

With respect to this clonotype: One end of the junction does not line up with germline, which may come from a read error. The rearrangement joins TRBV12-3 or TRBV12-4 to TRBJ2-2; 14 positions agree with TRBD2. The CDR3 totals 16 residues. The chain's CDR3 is CVSSGTSGRNTGELFF. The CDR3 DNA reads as TGTGTCAGCAGCGGGACTAGCGGGAGGAACACCGGGGAGCTGTTTTTT.

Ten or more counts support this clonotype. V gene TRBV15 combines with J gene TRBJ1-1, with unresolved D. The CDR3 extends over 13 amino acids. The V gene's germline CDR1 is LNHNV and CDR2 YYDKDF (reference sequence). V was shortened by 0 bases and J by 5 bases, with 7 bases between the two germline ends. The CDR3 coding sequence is TGTGCCACCAGCAGAGATCTTATGACTGAAGCTTTCTTT. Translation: CATSRDLMTEAFF. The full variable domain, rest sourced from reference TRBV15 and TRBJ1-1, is DAMVIQNPRYQVTQFGKPVTLSCSQTLNHNVMYWYQQKSSQAPKLLFHYYDKDFNNEADTPDNFQSRRPNTSFCFLDIRSPGLGDTAMYLCATSRDLMTEAFFGQGTRLTVV.

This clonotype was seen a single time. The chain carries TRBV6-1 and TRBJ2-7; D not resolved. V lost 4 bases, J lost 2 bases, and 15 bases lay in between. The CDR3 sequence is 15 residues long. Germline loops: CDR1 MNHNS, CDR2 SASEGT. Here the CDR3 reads CASSARRIYTYEQYF. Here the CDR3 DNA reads TGTGCCAGCAGTGCCCGCCGGATATACACCTACGAGCAGTACTTC.

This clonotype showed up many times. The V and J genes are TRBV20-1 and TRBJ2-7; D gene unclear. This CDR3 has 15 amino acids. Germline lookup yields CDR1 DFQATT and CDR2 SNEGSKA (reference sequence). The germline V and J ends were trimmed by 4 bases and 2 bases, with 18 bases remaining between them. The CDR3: CSATQPPAPPYEQYF. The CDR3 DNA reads TGCAGTGCTACCCAACCACCTGCACCTCCCTACGAGCAGTACTTC.

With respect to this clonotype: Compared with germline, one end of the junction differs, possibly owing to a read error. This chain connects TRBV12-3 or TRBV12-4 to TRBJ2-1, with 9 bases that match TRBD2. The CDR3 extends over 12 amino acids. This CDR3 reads CASSYRREGHLF. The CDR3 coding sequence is TGTGCCAGCAGTTATCGGCGGGAGGGCCATCTCTTC.

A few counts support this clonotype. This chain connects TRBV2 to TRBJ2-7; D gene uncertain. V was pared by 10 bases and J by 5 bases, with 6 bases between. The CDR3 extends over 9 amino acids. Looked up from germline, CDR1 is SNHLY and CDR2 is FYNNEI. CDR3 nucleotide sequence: TGTGCCACCGGCGACGAGCAGTACTTC. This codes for CATGDEQYF. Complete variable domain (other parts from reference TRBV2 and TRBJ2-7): EPEVTQTPSHQVTQMGQEVILRCVPISNHLYFYWYRQILGQKVEFLVSFYNNEISEKSEIFDDQFSVERPDGSNFTLKIRSTKLEDSAMYFCATGDEQYFGPGTRLTVT.

This chain's CDR3 is CASSLGFGGETQYF. The CDR3 DNA follows: TGTGCCAGCAGTTTAGGGTTCGGGGGAGAGACCCAGTACTTC. This chain joins TRBV27 and TRBJ2-5; D may be TRBD2 (6 bases). V was trimmed by 2 bases and J by 4 bases, leaving 11 bases between them. The CDR3 is 14 residues long. The germline V gene has CDR1 MNHEY and CDR2 SMNVEV (reference sequence).

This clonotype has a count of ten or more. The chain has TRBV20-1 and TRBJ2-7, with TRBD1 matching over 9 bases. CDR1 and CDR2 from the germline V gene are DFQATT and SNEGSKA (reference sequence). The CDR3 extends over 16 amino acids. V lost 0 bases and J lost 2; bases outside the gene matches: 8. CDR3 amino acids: CSARDPGQGIPYEQYF. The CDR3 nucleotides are TGCAGTGCTAGAGACCCAGGACAGGGGATTCCCTACGAGCAGTACTTC.

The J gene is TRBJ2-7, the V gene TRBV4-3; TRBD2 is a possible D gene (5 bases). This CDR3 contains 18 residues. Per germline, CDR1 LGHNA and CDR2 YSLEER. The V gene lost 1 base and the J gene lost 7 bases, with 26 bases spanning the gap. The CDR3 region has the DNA TGCGCCAGCAGCCAAGTTGGTCTAGCTAGCATCACTGGGGATGAGCAGTACTTC. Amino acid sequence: CASSQVGLASITGDEQYF.

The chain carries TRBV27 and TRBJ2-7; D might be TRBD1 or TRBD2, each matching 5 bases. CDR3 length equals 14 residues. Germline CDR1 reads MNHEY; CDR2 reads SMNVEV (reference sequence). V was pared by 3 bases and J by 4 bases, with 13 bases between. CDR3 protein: CASSFWGPNYEQYF. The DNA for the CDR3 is TGTGCCAGCAGTTTTTGGGGACCTAATTACGAGCAGTACTTC.

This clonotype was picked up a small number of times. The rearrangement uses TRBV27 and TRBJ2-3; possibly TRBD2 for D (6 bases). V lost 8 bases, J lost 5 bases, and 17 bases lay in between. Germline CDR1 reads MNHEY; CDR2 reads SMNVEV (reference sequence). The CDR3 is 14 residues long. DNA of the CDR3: TGTGCCAGCTCTCTTCTAGGGACTCAAGATACGCAGTATTTT. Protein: CASSLLGTQDTQYF.

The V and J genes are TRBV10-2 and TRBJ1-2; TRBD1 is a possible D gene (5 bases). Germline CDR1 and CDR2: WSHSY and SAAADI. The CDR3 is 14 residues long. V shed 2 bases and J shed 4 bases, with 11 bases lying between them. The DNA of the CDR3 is TGCGCCAGCAGTGAGAGCAGGGAGGCCTATGGCTACACCTTC. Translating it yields CASSESREAYGYTF.

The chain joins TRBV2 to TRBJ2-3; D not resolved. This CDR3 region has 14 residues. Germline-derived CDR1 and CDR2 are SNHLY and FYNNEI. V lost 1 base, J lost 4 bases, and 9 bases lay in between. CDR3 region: CASSEDGPPDTQYF. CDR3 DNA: TGTGCCAGCAGTGAAGACGGTCCCCCAGATACGCAGTATTTT.

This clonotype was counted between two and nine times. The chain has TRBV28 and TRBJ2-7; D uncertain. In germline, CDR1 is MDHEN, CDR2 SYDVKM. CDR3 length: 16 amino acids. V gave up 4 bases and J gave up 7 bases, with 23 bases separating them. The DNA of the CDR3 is TGTGCCAGCAGTTCCGCGACACACTCGGGCTTGCGGGAGCAGTACTTC. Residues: CASSSATHSGLREQYF.

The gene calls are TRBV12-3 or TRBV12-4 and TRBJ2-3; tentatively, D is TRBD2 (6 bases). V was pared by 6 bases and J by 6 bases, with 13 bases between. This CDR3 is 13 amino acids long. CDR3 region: CASSRGTDDTQYF. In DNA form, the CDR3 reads TGTGCCAGCAGCCGCGGGACGGACGATACGCAGTATTTT.

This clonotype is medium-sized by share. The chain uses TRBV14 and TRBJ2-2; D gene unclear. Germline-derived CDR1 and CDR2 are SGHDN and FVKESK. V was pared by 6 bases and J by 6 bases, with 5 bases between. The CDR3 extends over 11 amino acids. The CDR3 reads CASSWAGELFF. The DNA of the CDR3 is TGTGCCAGCAGTTGGGCCGGGGAGCTGTTTTTT. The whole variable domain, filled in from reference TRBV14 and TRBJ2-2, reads EAGVTQFPSHSVIEKGQTVTLRCDPISGHDNLYWYRRVMGKEIKFLLHFVKESKQDESGMPNNRFLAERTGGTYSTLKVQPAELEDSGVYFCASSWAGELFFGEGSRLTVL.

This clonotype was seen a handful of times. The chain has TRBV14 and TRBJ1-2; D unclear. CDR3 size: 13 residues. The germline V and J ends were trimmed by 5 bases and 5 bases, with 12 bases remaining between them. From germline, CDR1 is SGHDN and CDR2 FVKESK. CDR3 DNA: TGTGCCAGCAGCGGACCAAGGATGTATGGCTACACCTTC. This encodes CASSGPRMYGYTF. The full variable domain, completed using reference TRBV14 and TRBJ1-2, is EAGVTQFPSHSVIEKGQTVTLRCDPISGHDNLYWYRRVMGKEIKFLLHFVKESKQDESGMPNNRFLAERTGGTYSTLKVQPAELEDSGVYFCASSGPRMYGYTFGSGTRLTVV.

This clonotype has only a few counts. The CDR3 sequence: CASSDAPGTGYDPEAFF. The CDR3 DNA sequence: TGTGCCAGCAGTGACGCCCCCGGGACAGGGTACGACCCTGAAGCTTTCTTT. This chain links TRBV25-1 with TRBJ1-1; TRBD1 agrees at 9 bases. Unmatched junction bases numbered 14, after V lost 3 bases and J lost 6 bases. Germline loops: CDR1 MGHDK, CDR2 SYGVNS. The CDR3 loop spans 17 amino acids. The variable domain in full, completed from reference TRBV25-1 and TRBJ1-1, reads EADIYQTPRYLVIGTGKKITLECSQTMGHDKMYWYQQDPGMELHLIHYSYGVNSTEKGDLSSESTVSRIRTEHFPLTLESARPSHTSQYLCASSDAPGTGYDPEAFFGQGTRLTVV.

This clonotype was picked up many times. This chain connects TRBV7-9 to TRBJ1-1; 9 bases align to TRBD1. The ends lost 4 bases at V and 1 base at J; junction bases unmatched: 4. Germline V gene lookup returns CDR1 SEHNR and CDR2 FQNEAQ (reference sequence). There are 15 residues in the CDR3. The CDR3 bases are TGTGCCAGCAGCTGGCCGGGACAGGGGAACACTGAAGCTTTCTTT. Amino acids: CASSWPGQGNTEAFF.

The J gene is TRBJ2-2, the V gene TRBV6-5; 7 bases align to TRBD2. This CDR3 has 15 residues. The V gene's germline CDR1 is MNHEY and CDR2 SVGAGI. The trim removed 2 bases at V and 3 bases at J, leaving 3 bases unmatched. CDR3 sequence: CASSYGRADTGELFF. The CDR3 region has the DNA TGTGCCAGCAGTTACGGGAGGGCTGACACCGGGGAGCTGTTTTTT.

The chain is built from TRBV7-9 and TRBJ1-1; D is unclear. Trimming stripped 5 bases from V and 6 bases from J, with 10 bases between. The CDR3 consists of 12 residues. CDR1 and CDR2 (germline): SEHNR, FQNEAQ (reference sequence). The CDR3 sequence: CASSGKLPEAFF. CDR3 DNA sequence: TGTGCCAGCAGCGGGAAACTCCCTGAAGCTTTCTTT.

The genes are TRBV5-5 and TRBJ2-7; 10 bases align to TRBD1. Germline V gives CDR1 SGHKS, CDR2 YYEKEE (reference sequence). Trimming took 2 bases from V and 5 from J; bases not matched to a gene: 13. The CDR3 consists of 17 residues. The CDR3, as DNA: TGTGCCAGCAGCTTAAGAGACAGGGGGCTTCTACTACACGAGCAGTACTTC. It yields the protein CASSLRDRGLLLHEQYF.

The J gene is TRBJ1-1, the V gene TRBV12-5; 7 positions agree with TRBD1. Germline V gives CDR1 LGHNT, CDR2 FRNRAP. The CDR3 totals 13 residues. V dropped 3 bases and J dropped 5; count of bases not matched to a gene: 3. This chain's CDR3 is CASGFQGVTEAFF. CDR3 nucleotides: TGTGCTAGTGGTTTTCAGGGGGTGACTGAAGCTTTCTTT.

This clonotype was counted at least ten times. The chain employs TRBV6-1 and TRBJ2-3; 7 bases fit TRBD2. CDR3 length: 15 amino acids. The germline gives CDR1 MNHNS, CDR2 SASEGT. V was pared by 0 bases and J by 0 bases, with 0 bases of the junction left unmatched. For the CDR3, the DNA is TGTGCCAGCAGTGAAGCTAGCGGGAGCACAGATACGCAGTATTTT. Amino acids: CASSEASGSTDTQYF.

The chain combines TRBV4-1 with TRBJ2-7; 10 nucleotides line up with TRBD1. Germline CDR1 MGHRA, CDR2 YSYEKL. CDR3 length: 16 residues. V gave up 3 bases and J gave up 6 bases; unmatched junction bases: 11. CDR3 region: CASSQYPGQGLGEQYF. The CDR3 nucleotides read TGCGCCAGCAGCCAGTACCCGGGACAGGGGCTTGGCGAGCAGTACTTC.